This T cell receptor (beta chain) was profiled in a study of tissue T cells after allogeneic stem cell transplantation. Study-level findings and limits: TCR repertoires tracked anatomic similarity, regardless of disease or transplant status. Motif-based clustering found tissue-specific repertoire signatures shared across patients, though few clones were shared. Sampling depth was limited, and the cohort was small and clinically varied.

This clone was recorded only once. Its antigen is undetermined. The gene names given are mouse names. The read terminates 1 residue ahead of where the CDR3 ends, so the germline J gene completes it. TCRbeta CDR3 was sequenced at survey depth with template counts. This table comes from immunoSEQ multiplex PCR, and its TCRdb copy is limited to in-frame clones, with some not included. The table records about 48,000 clones, 65% to 85% of them present only once. The junction had 4 bases not matched to a gene; V was cut back by 5 bases and J by 0 bases. Per germline, CDR1 LGHDT and CDR2 YNNKQL (reference sequence). CDR3 size: 15 residues.

Sequences were obtained from sorted cells pooled from one or two spleens. The chain has TRBV4 and TRBJ2-5; 8 nucleotides line up with TRBD2. The receptor comes from a pool of C57BL/6 mice in good health. CDR3 residues: CASSPDWVNQDTQYF. CDR3 bases read: TGTGCCAGCAGCCCGGACTGGGTTAACCAAGACACCCAGTAC.